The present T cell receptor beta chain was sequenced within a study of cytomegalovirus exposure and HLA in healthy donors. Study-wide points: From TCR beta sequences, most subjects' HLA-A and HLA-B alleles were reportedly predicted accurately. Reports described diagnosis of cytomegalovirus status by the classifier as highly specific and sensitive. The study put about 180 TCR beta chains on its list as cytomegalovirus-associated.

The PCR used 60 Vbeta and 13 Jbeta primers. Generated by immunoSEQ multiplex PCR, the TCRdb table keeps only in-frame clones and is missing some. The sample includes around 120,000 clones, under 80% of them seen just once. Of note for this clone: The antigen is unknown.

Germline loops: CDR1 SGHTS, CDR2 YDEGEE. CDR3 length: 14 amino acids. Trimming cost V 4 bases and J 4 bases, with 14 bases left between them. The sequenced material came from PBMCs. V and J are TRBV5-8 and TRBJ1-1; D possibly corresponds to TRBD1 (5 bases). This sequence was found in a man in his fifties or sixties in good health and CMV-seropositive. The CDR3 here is CASSARAGGTEAFF. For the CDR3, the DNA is TGTGCCAGCAGCGCCCGGGCCGGGGGCACTGAAGCTTTCTTT.